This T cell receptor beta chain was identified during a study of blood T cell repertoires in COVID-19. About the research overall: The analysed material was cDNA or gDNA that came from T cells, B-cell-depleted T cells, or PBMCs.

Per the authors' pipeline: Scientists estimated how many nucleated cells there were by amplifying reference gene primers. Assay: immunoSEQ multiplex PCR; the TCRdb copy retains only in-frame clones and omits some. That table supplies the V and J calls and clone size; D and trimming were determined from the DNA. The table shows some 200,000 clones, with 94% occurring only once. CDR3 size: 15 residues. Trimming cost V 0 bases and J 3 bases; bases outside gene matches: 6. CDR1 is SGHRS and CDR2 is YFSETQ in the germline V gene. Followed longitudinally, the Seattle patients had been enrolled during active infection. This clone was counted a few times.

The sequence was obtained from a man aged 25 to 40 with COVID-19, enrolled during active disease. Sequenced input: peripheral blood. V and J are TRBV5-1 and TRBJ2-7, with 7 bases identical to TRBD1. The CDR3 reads CASSLVTGELYEQYF. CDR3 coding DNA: TGCGCCAGCAGCTTGGTTACAGGGGAGCTCTACGAGCAGTACTTC.